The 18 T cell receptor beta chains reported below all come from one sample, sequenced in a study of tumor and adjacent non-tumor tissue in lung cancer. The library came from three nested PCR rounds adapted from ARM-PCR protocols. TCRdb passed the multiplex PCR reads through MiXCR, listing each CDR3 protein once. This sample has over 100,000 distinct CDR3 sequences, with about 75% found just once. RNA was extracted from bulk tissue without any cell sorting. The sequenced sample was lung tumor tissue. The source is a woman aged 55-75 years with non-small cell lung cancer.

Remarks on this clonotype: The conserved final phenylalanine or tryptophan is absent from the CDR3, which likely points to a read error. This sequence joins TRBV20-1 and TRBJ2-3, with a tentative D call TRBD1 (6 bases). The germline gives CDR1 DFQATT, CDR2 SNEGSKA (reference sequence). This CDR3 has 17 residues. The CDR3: CSAGDQLVGASTDTQYL. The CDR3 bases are TGCAGTGCTGGAGATCAGCTAGTGGGGGCTTCCACAGATACGCAGTATTTG.

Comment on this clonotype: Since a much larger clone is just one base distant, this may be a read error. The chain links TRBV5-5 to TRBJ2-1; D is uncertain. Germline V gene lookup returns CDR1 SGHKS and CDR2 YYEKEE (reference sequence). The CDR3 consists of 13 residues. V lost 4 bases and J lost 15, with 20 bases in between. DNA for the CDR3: TGTGCCAGCAGCATTGCGGTTCTAGAAACGGTGTTCTTC. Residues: CASSIAVLETVFF.

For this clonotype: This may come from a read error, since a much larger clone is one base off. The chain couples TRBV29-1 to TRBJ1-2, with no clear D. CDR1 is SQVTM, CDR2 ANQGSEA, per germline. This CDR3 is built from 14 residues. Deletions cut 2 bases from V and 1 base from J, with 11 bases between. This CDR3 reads CSVEKGCGNYGYTF. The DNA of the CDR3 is TGCAGCGTTGAAAAGGGATGTGGTAACTATGGCTACACCTTC.

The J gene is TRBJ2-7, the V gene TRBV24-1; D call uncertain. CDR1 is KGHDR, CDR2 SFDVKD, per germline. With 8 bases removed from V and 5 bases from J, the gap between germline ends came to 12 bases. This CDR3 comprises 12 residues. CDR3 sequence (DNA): TGTGCCACCAATGACGTCCGGGACGAGCAGTACTTC. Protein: CATNDVRDEQYF.

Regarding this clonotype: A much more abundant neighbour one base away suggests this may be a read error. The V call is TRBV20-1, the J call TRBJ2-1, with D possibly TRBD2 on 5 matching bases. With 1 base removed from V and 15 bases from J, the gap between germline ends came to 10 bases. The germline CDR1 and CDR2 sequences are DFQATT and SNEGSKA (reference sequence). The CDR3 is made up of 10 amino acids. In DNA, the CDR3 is TGCAGTGCTAGAGTGGGAGTGCTGTTCTTC. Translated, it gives CSARVGVLFF.

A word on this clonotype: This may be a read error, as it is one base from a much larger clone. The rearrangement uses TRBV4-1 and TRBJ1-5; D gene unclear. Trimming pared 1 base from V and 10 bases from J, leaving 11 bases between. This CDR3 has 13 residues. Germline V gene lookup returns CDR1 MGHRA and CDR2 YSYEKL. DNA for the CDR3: TGCGCCAGCAGCCAAGTTGCCCACCATCCCCAGCATTTT. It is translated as CASSQVAHHPQHF.

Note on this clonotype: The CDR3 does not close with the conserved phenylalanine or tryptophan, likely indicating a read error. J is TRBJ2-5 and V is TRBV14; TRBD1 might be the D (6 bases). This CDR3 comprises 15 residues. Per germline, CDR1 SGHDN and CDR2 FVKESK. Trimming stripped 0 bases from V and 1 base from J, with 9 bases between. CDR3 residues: CASSQDLGGQETQYL. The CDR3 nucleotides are TGTGCCAGCAGCCAAGATTTAGGGGGCCAAGAGACCCAGTACCTC.

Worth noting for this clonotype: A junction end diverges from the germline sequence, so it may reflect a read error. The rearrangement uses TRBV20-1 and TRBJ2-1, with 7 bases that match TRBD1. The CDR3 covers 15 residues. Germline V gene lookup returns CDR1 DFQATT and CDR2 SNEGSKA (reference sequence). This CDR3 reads CSASDRTRSYNKQFF. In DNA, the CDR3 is TGCAGTGCTTCGGACAGGACACGCTCCTACAATAAGCAGTTTTTC.

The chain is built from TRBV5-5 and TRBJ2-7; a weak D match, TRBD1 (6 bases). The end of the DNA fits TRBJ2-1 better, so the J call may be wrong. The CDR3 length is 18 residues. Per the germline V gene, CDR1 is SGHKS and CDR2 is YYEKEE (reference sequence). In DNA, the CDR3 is TGTGCCAGCAGCTTGGGGGGTTTTGTGCAGGGGAGCTCCTACGAGCAGTTCTTC. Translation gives CASSLGGFVQGSSYEQFF.

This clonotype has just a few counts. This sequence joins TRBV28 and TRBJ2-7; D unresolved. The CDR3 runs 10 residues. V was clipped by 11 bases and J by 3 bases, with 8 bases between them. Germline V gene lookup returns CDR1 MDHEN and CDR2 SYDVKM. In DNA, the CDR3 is TGTGCCTCACAAGACTACGAGCAGTACTTC. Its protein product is CASQDYEQYF.

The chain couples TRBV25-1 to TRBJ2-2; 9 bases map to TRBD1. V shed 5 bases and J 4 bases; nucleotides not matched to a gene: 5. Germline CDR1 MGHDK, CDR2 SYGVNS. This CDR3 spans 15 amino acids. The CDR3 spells CASSNQTGGTGELFF. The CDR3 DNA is TGTGCCAGCAGTAACCAGACAGGGGGCACCGGGGAGCTGTTTTTT.

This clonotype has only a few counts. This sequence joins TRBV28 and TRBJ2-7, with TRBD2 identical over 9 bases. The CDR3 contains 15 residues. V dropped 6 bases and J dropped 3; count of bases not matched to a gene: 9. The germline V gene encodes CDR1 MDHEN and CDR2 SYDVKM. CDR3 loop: CASSPGGRANYEQYF. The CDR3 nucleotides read TGTGCCAGCAGCCCAGGCGGGAGGGCCAACTACGAGCAGTACTTC.

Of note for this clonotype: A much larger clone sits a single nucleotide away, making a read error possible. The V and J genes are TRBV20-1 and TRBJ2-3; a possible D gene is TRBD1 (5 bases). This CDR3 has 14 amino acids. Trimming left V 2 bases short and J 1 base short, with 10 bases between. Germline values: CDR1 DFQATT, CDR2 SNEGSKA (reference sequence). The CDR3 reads CSARYVGGTDTQYF. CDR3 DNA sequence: TGCAGTGCTAGATACGTAGGGGGCACAGATACGCAGTATTTT.

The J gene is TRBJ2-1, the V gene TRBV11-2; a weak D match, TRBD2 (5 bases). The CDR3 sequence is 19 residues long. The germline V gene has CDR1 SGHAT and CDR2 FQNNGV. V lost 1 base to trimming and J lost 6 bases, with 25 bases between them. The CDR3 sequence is CASSLGDGVARHKSNEQFF. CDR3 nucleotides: TGTGCCAGCAGCTTAGGGGATGGGGTAGCGCGGCACAAGTCCAATGAGCAGTTCTTC.

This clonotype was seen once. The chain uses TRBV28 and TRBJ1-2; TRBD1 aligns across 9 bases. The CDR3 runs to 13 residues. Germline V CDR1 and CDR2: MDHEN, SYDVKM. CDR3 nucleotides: TGTGCTAGCCTTCGGACAGGGGAGTTTGGCTACACCTTC. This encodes CASLRTGEFGYTF.

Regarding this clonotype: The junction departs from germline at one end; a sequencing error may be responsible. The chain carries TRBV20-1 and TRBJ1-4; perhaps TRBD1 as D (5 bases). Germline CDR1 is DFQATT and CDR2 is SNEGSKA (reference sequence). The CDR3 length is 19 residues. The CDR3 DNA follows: TGCGGTGCTAGAATTGGGGAGCCCGGGCGGGGCGCAACTAATGAAAAACTGTTTTTT. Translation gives CGARIGEPGRGATNEKLFF.

The CDR3, as DNA: TGTGCCAGCAGCTTAGGGGGTAGGGTCTACGAGCAGTACTTC. It translates to CASSLGGRVYEQYF. J is TRBJ2-7 and V is TRBV11-2; D ambiguous. The V and J ends lost 1 base and 3 bases respectively, with 10 bases between them. The CDR3 runs 14 residues. Germline CDR1 reads SGHAT; CDR2 reads FQNNGV.

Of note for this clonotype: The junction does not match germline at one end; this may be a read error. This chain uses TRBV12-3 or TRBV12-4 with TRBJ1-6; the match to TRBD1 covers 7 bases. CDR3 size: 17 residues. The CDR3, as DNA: TGTGCCAGCAGTTGGGGGTGGACAGGCTCCTATAATTCACCGCTCCACTTT. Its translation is CASSWGWTGSYNSPLHF.